This entry lists 13 T cell receptor beta chains sequenced from one sample in a study of CXCR3-negative and CXCR3-positive naive CD8 T cells. 5' RACE with UMI labels generated the TRB cDNA libraries. From the 5' RACE reads, TCRdb lists one entry per CDR3 protein and no DNA. Its table lists about 23,000 distinct CDR3 sequences. The material sequenced was memory CD8+ T cells from blood. Receptors were obtained from a human donor in good health. Some clones in this sample may be carry-over from other donors' samples.

The CDR3 spells CASSLGFYEQYF. The chain has TRBV12-3 or TRBV12-4 and TRBJ2-7. The length of the CDR3 is 12 residues.

The chain joins TRBV21-1 to TRBJ1-5; no DNA is available, so the TRBD1 call from TCRdb remains unchecked. TRBV21-1 is a pseudogene segment. This CDR3 has 14 amino acids. The CDR3: CASSNATGSGPQHF.

The chain is built from TRBV4-3 and TRBJ2-5. This CDR3 spans 13 amino acids. Germline CDR1 is LGHNA and CDR2 is YSLEER. The CDR3 spells CASSDRLEETQYF.

This sequence joins TRBV3-1 and TRBJ2-5; TCRdb gives TRBD2 as the D gene, but with no DNA this cannot be confirmed. This CDR3 is built from 16 residues. CDR1 and CDR2 (germline): LGHDT, YNNKEL (reference sequence). The CDR3 sequence is CASSGLAGGYQETQYF.

This CDR3 is CASSQEAGLPYNEQFF. V is TRBV3-1 and J is TRBJ2-1. CDR3 length equals 16 residues. The germline CDR1 and CDR2 sequences are LGHDT and YNNKEL (reference sequence).

The V gene is TRBV29-1, the J gene TRBJ2-3; TCRdb calls TRBD1, which cannot be checked without DNA. Germline V CDR1 and CDR2: SQVTM, ANQGSEA. The CDR3 extends over 13 amino acids. The CDR3: CSVWTGRTDTQYF.

J is TRBJ2-7 and V is TRBV10-3; TCRdb proposes TRBD2, but this gene call is untestable without DNA. The CDR3 extends over 16 amino acids. Germline values: CDR1 ENHRY, CDR2 SYGVKD. This chain's CDR3 is CAISESPSGAPHEQYF.

The gene calls are TRBV6-4 and TRBJ2-2; the D call from TCRdb, TRBD2, cannot be confirmed without DNA. CDR1 and CDR2 (germline): MRHNA, SNTAGT. The CDR3 has 16 residues. Here the CDR3 reads CASSASAGEGTGELFF.

This sequence joins TRBV7-2 and TRBJ2-3; TCRdb picks TRBD2, but there is no DNA to check that call. Germline lookup yields CDR1 SGHTA and CDR2 FQGNSA. The CDR3 is 16 residues long. CDR3: CASSPVAGGVTDTQYF.

The chain combines TRBV28 with TRBJ2-7; as DNA is missing, the TRBD1 call by TCRdb cannot be tested. This CDR3 has 14 amino acids. The V gene's germline CDR1 is MDHEN and CDR2 SYDVKM. Here the CDR3 reads CASSFRGDPYEQYF.

This clonotype is labeled medium-sized based on frequency. This chain joins TRBV4-2 and TRBJ2-6. This CDR3 has 16 residues. CDR1 and CDR2 from the germline V gene are LGHNA and YNFKEQ. CDR3 region: CASSQDVDSGANVLTF.

The V and J genes are TRBV7-2 and TRBJ2-7; TCRdb's assignment of TRBD1 cannot be checked, as there is no DNA. The CDR3 contains 17 residues. Per the germline V gene, CDR1 is SGHTA and CDR2 is FQGNSA. The CDR3 reads CASSLARAGNFFGEQYF.

This sequence joins TRBV29-1 and TRBJ2-7; TCRdb selects TRBD2, and the lack of DNA leaves this call unchecked. The CDR3 runs to 14 residues. Germline CDR1 and CDR2: SQVTM and ANQGSEA. CDR3 protein: CSVASGRGSYEQYF.